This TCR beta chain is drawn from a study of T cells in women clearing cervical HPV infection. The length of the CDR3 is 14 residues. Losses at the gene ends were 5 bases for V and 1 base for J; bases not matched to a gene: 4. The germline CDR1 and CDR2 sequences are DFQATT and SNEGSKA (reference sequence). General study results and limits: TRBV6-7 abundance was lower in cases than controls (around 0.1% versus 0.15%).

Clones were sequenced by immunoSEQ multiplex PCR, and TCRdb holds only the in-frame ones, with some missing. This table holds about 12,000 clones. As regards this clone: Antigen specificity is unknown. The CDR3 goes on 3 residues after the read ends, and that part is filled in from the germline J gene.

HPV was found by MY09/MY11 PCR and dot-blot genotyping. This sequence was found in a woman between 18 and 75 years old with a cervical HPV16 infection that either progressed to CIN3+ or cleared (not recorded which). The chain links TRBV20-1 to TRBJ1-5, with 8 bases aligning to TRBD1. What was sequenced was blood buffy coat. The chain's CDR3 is CSAGGQESNQPQHF. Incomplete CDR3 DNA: TGCAGTGCTGGGGGACAGGAAAGCAATCAGCCC.